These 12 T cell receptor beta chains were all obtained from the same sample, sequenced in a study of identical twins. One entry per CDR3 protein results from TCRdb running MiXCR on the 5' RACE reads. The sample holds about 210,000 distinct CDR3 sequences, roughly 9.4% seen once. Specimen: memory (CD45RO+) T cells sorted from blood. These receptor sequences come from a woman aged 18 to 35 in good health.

The CDR3 loop is CASTSGLAKNIQYF. In nucleotides, the CDR3 is TGTGCCAGCACGTCGGGACTAGCCAAAAACATTCAGTACTTC. The V gene is TRBV2, the J gene TRBJ2-4, with D possibly TRBD2 on 6 matching bases. The CDR3 has 14 amino acids. The germline V gene has CDR1 SNHLY and CDR2 FYNNEI. V lost 7 bases, J lost 0 bases, and 10 bases lay in between.

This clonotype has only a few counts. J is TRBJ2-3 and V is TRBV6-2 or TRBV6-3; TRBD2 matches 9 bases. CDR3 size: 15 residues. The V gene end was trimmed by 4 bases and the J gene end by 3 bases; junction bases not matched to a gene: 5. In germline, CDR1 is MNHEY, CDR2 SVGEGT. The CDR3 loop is CASSSTSGRTDTQYF. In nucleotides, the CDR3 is TGTGCCAGCAGTTCGACTAGCGGTAGGACAGATACGCAGTATTTT.

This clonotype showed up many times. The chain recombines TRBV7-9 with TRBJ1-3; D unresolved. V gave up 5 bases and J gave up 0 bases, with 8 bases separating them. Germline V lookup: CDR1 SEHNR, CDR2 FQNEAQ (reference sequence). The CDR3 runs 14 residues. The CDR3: CASSLAGSGNTIYF. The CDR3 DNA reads TGTGCCAGCAGCCTGGCGGGCTCTGGAAACACCATATATTTT.

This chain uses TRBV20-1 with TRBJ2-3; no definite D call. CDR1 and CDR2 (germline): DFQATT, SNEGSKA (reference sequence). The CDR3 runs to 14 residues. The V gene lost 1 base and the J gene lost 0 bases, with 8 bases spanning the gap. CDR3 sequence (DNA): TGCAGTGCTAGAGGGGTCAAAAGCACAGATACGCAGTATTTT. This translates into CSARGVKSTDTQYF.

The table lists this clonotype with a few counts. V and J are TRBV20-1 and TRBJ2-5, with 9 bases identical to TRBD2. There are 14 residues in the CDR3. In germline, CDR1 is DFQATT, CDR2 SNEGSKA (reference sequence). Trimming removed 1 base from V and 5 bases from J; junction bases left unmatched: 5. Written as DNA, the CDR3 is TGCAGTGCTAGAGGCGGGGGGGGTGGCGAGACCCAGTACTTC. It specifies CSARGGGGGETQYF.

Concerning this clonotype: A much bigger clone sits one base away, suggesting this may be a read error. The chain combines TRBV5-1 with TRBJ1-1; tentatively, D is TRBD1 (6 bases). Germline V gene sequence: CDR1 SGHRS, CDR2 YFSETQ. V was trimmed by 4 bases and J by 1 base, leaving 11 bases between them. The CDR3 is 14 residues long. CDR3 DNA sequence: TGCGCCAGCAGCCCGGGACACACGAACACTGAAGCTTTCTTT. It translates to CASSPGHTNTEAFF.

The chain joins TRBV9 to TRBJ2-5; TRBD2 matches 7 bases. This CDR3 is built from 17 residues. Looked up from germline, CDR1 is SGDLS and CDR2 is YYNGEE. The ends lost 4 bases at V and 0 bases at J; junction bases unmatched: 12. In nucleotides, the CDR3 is TGTGCCAGCAGCCCACCCCCGGGACGGGGGGACCAAGAGACCCAGTACTTC. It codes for CASSPPPGRGDQETQYF.

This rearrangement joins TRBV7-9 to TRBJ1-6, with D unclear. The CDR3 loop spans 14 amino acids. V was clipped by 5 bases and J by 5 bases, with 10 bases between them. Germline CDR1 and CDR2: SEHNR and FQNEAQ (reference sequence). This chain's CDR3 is CASSPTVHNSPLHF. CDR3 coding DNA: TGTGCCAGCAGCCCGACGGTCCATAATTCACCCCTCCACTTT.

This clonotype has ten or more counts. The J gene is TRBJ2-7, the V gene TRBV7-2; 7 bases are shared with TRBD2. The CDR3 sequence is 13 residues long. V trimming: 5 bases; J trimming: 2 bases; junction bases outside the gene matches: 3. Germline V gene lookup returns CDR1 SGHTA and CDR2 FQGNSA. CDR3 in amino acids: CASSRDYAYEQYF. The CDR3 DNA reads TGTGCCAGCAGCCGGGACTACGCCTACGAGCAGTACTTC.

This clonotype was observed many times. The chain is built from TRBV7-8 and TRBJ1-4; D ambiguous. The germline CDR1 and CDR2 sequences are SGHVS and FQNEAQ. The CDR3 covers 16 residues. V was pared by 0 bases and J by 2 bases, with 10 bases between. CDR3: CASSLAVTGTNEKLFF. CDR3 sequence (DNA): TGTGCCAGCAGCTTAGCCGTCACTGGCACTAATGAAAAACTGTTTTTT.

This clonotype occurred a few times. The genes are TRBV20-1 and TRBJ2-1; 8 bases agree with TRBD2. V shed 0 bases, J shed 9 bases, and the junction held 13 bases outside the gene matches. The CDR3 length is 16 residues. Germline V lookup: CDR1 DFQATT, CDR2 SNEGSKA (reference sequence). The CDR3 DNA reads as TGCAGTGCTAGAGATAGGGAGCGGGGGCTTCCGGGTGAGCAGTTCTTC. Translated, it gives CSARDRERGLPGEQFF.

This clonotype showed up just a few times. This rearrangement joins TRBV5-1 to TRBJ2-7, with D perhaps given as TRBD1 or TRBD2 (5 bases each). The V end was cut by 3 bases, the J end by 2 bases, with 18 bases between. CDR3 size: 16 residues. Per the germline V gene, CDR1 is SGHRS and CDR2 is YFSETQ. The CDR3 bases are TGCGCCAGCAGCTACTTGGGACCAACCCTCACCTACGAGCAGTACTTC. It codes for CASSYLGPTLTYEQYF.